The 16 T cell receptor beta chains in this list originate from one sample, sequenced in a study of shared clonotypes between healthy human individuals. Libraries were prepared by immunoSEQ multiplex PCR; TCRdb keeps only in-frame clonotypes and omits some of them. The sample lists about 2.1 million clones; 93% were seen once. Naivety among CD8 cells was defined by CD45RO negativity and positive CCR7 selection, thereby excluding terminally differentiated effector memory CD45RA+ cells. Sequenced: naive CD8+ T cells from PBMCs. The receptors derive from a man between 18 and 29 years old in good health. Some clones in this sample may be carry-over from other donors' samples.

The V and J genes are TRBV6-8 and TRBJ2-3; TRBD2 matches 7 bases. The germline V gene encodes CDR1 MNHGY and CDR2 SAAAGT. The V and J ends lost 2 bases and 0 bases, in that order; junction bases with no gene match: 2. CDR3 length: 15 residues. The CDR3 DNA reads TGTGCCAGCAGTTACCGTAGCGGGAGCACAGATACGCAGTATTTT. The encoded protein is CASSYRSGSTDTQYF.

This chain uses TRBV6-4 with TRBJ2-6; D remains unclear. The CDR3 sequence is 13 residues long. The V end lost 3 bases, the J end lost 3 bases, and 3 bases lay between the germline ends. Germline assignment: CDR1 MRHNA and CDR2 SNTAGT. The CDR3 bases are TGTGCCAGCAGTGAATATGGGGCCAACGTCCTGACTTTC. Its translation is CASSEYGANVLTF.

This chain uses TRBV6-5 with TRBJ1-3, with D possibly TRBD1 on 6 matching bases. Germline CDR1 is MNHEY and CDR2 is SVGAGI. This CDR3 has 13 amino acids. Deletions cut 8 bases from V and 6 bases from J, with 14 bases between. In nucleotides, the CDR3 is TGTGCCAGCGAAGGGGGGATAGAAAACACCATATATTTT. Its protein product is CASEGGIENTIYF.

A single count supports this clone. CDR3 nucleotide sequence: TGTGCCAGCAGCCACCCGGGACTAGCGGGACCGCCGGGGACCTACGAGCAGTACTTC. The encoded protein is CASSHPGLAGPPGTYEQYF. V and J are TRBV4-2 and TRBJ2-7; 13 bases are a match to TRBD2. Per germline, CDR1 LGHNA and CDR2 YNFKEQ. The V gene end was trimmed by 3 bases and the J gene end by 2 bases; junction bases not matched to a gene: 13. The CDR3 runs to 19 residues.

This chain uses TRBV12-5 with TRBJ2-2; D may be TRBD1 or TRBD2 (5 bases each). Between the trimmed V and J ends, which lost 2 bases and 9 bases, there was a span of 22 bases. This CDR3 is 17 amino acids long. Germline CDR1 reads LGHNT; CDR2 reads FRNRAP. The CDR3 region has the DNA TGTGCTAGTGGTTTGAACCCGGGACCTGGGCCCGGCCGGGAGCTGTTTTTT. Its protein is CASGLNPGPGPGRELFF.

There are many counts of this clone. The rearrangement uses TRBV13 and TRBJ1-2; no clear D. CDR3 length equals 13 residues. The V end was cut by 3 bases, the J end by 2 bases, with 7 bases between. Germline V gene lookup returns CDR1 PRHDT and CDR2 FYEKMQ (reference sequence). CDR3 sequence reads: CASSLEQNYGYTF. The CDR3, as DNA: TGTGCCAGCAGCTTGGAACAGAACTATGGCTACACCTTC.

This clone was found a few times. The J gene is TRBJ1-1, the V gene TRBV25-1; no clear D. The CDR3 sequence is 13 residues long. In germline, CDR1 is MGHDK, CDR2 SYGVNS. Trimming cost V 4 bases and J 4 bases, with 10 bases left between them. In DNA form, the CDR3 reads TGTGCCAGCAGTGTGACCTTGGGCACTGAAGCTTTCTTT. Its protein product is CASSVTLGTEAFF.

The CDR3 DNA is TGTGCCAGCAGCTTGGTAGAAAAAATAGACGAGCAGTACTTC. Protein: CASSLVEKIDEQYF. This chain connects TRBV11-2 to TRBJ2-7; D gene ambiguous. V dropped 3 bases and J dropped 5 bases, with 14 bases sitting between them. CDR3 length: 14 residues. CDR1 is SGHAT, CDR2 FQNNGV, per germline.

The chain combines TRBV28 with TRBJ2-1; D not certain. This CDR3 has 17 residues. The V and J ends lost 2 bases and 2 bases respectively, with 16 bases between them. Germline V gene data show CDR1 as MDHEN and CDR2 as SYDVKM. The CDR3 protein is CASSLVSGFSPYNEQFF. DNA of the CDR3: TGTGCCAGCAGTTTAGTTTCGGGTTTCAGCCCCTACAATGAGCAGTTCTTC. The full variable domain, with the rest looked up from reference TRBV28 and TRBJ2-1, is DVKVTQSSRYLVKRTGEKVFLECVQDMDHENMFWYRQDPGLGLRLIYFSYDVKMKEKGDIPEGYSVSREKKERFSLILESASTNQTSMYLCASSLVSGFSPYNEQFFGPGTRLTVL.

The V gene is TRBV5-8, the J gene TRBJ2-7; the D gene is possibly TRBD1 (6 bases). The germline gives CDR1 SGHTS, CDR2 YDEGEE. This CDR3 has 12 amino acids. V lost 3 bases, J lost 7 bases, and 11 bases lay in between. CDR3 nucleotide sequence: TGTGCCAGCAGCTGGGACACCGATGAGCAGTACTTC. Translated, it gives CASSWDTDEQYF.

The rearrangement joins TRBV5-1 to TRBJ2-3, with 9 bases aligning to TRBD2. CDR1 is SGHRS and CDR2 is YFSETQ in the germline V gene. The ends lost 1 base at V and 0 bases at J; junction bases unmatched: 6. This CDR3 has 17 residues. This CDR3 is CASSLKLAGTSTDTQYF. The CDR3, as DNA: TGCGCCAGCAGCTTGAAACTAGCGGGTACTAGCACAGATACGCAGTATTTT.

The chain combines TRBV7-3 with TRBJ2-7, with 8 bases identical to TRBD1. CDR3 length: 15 amino acids. Losses at the gene ends were 2 bases for V and 3 bases for J; bases not matched to a gene: 6. Germline V lookup: CDR1 SGHTA, CDR2 FQGTGA. The CDR3 loop is CASSLVAGGYYEQYF. CDR3 bases: TGTGCCAGCAGCTTAGTGGCAGGGGGCTACTACGAGCAGTACTTC.

The chain's CDR3 is CASSLTLAGVEDTQYF. The CDR3 DNA follows: TGTGCCAGCAGCTTAACACTAGCGGGAGTGGAAGATACGCAGTATTTT. The chain has TRBV7-9 and TRBJ2-3, with TRBD2 matching over 11 bases. The CDR3 is 16 amino acids. Germline loops: CDR1 SEHNR, CDR2 FQNEAQ (reference sequence). V dropped 2 bases and J dropped 5; count of bases not matched to a gene: 6.

The V call is TRBV7-8, the J call TRBJ1-3; TRBD1 matches 8 bases. V shed 5 bases, J shed 0 bases, and the junction held 12 bases outside the gene matches. Germline V gene lookup returns CDR1 SGHVS and CDR2 FQNEAQ. The CDR3 loop spans 18 amino acids. The CDR3 DNA reads as TGTGCCAGCAGCCCAAGCGGGACAGGCCCACACTCTGGAAACACCATATATTTT. Protein product: CASSPSGTGPHSGNTIYF. The variable domain in full, completed from reference TRBV7-8 and TRBJ1-3, reads GAGVSQSPRYKVAKRGQDVALRCDPISGHVSLFWYQQALGQGPEFLTYFQNEAQLDKSGLPSDRFFAERPEGSVSTLKIQRTQQEDSAVYLCASSPSGTGPHSGNTIYFGEGSWLTVV.

The J gene is TRBJ2-5, the V gene TRBV19; 7 bases are a match to TRBD1. The CDR3 has 14 amino acids. From germline, CDR1 is LNHDA and CDR2 SQIVND (reference sequence). With 6 bases clipped from V and 6 bases from J, the junction kept 10 bases outside the gene matches. CDR3 nucleotides: TGTGCCAGTAGGCCCCAGGGGGTCCCCAAGACCCAGTACTTC. Its translation is CASRPQGVPKTQYF. The full variable domain, with the rest looked up from reference TRBV19 and TRBJ2-5, is DGGITQSPKYLFRKEGQNVTLSCEQNLNHDAMYWYRQDPGQGLRLIYYSQIVNDFQKGDIAEGYSVSREKKESFPLTVTSAQKNPTAFYLCASRPQGVPKTQYFGPGTRLLVL.

The rearrangement joins TRBV5-6 to TRBJ2-7; D is perhaps TRBD2 (5 bases). V shed 4 bases and J shed 6 bases, with 11 bases lying between them. Germline V lookup: CDR1 SGHDT, CDR2 YYEEEE. CDR3 length equals 12 residues. CDR3 loop: CASSTQEGEQYF. The CDR3 DNA is TGTGCCAGCAGCACTCAAGAGGGCGAGCAGTACTTC.